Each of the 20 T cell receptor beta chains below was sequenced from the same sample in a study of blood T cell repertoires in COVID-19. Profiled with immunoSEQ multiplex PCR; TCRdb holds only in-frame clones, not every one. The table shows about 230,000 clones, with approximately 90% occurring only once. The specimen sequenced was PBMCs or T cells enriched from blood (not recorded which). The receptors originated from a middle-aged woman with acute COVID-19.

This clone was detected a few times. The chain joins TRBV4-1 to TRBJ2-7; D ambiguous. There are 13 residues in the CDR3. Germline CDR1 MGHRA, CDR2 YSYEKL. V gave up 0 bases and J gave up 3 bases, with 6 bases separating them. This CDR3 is CASSQERHYEQYF. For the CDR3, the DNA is TGCGCCAGCAGCCAAGAGCGGCACTACGAGCAGTACTTC.

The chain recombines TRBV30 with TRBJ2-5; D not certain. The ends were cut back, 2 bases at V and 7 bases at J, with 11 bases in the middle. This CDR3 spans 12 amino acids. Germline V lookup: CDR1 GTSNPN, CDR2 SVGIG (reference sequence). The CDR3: CAWSSGMGTQYF. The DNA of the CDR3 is TGTGCCTGGAGTTCAGGAATGGGGACCCAGTACTTC.

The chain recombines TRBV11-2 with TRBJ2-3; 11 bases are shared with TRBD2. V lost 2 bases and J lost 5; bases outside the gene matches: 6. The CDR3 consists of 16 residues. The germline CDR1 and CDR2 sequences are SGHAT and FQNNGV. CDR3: CASSLRSGRAVDTQYF. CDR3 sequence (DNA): TGTGCCAGCAGCTTACGTAGCGGGAGGGCCGTAGATACGCAGTATTTT.

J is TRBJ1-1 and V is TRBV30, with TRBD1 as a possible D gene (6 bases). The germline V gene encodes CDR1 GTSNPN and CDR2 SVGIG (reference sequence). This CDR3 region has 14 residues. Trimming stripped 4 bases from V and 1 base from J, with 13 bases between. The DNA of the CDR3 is TGTGCCTGGACTCCGAGGGGGGGGAACACTGAAGCTTTCTTT. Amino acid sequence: CAWTPRGGNTEAFF.

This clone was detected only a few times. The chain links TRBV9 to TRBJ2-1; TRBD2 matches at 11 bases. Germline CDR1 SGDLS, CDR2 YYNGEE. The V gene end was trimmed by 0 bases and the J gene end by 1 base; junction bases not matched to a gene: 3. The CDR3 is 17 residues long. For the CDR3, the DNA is TGTGCCAGCAGCGTAGAGGCTAGCGGGGGGTCCTACAATGAGCAGTTCTTC. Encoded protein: CASSVEASGGSYNEQFF.

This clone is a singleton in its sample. The DNA of the CDR3 is TGTGCCAGCAGGGTTAGCGGGGACTTCAATGAGCAGTTCTTC. Its protein product is CASRVSGDFNEQFF. The chain has TRBV6-5 and TRBJ2-1; 8 bases align to TRBD2. The junction had 7 bases not matched to a gene; V was cut back by 6 bases and J by 6 bases. CDR3 length: 14 residues. Germline V gene data show CDR1 as MNHEY and CDR2 as SVGAGI.

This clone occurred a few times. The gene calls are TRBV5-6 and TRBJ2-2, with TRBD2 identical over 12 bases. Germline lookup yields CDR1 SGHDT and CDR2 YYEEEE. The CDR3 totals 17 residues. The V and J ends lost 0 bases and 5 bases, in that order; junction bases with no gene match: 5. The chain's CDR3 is CASSLEGLAGRTGELFF. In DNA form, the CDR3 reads TGTGCCAGCAGCTTGGAAGGACTAGCGGGAAGGACCGGGGAGCTGTTTTTT.

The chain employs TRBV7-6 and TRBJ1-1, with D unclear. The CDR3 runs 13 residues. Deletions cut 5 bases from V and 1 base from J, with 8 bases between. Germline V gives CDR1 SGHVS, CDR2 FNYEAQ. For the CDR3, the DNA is TGTGCCAGCAGCCCCCGGGGGAACACTGAAGCTTTCTTT. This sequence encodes CASSPRGNTEAFF.

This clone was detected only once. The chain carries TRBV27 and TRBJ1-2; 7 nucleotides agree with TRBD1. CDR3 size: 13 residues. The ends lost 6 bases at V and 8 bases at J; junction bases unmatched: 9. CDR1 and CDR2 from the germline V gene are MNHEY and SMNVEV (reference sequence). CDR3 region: CASSQDRVYGYTF. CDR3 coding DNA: TGTGCCAGCAGCCAAGACAGGGTCTACGGCTACACCTTC.

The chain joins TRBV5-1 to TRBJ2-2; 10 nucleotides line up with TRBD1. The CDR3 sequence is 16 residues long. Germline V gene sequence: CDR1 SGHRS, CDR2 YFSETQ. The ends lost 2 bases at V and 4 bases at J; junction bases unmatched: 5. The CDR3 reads CASSFRGQGSTGELFF. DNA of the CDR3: TGCGCCAGCAGCTTCAGGGGACAGGGGTCCACCGGGGAGCTGTTTTTT.

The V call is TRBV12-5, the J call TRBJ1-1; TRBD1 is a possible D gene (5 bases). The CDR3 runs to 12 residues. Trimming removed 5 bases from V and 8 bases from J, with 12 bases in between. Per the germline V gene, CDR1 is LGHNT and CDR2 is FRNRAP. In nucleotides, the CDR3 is TGTGCTAGTGGTCAGGGTCGGGGGGAAGCTTTCTTT. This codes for CASGQGRGEAFF.

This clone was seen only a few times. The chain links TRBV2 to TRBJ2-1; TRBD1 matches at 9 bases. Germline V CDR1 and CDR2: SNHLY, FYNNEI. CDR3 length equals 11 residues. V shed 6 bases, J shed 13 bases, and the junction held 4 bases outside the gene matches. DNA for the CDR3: TGTGCCAGCAGCGTGACAGGGGGTCAGTTCTTC. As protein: CASSVTGGQFF.

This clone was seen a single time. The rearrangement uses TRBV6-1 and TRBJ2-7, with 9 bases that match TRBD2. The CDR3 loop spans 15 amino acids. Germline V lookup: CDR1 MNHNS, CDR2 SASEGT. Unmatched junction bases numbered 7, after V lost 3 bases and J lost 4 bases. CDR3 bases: TGTGCCAGCAGTGACGGACTAGCGAATACTTACGAGCAGTACTTC. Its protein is CASSDGLANTYEQYF.

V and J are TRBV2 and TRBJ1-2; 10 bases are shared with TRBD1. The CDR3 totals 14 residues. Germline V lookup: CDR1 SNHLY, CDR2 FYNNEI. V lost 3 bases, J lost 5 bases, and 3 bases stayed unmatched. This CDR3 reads CASSDGQGGYGYTF. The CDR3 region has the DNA TGTGCCAGCAGTGATGGACAGGGGGGGTATGGCTACACCTTC.

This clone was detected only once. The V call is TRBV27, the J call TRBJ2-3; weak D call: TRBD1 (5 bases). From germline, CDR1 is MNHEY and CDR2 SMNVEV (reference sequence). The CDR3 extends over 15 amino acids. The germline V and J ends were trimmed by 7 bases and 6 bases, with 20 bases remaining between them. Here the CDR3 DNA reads TGTGCCAGCATTAAAAGAAGGGGTAATTGGGATACGCAGTATTTT. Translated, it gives CASIKRRGNWDTQYF.

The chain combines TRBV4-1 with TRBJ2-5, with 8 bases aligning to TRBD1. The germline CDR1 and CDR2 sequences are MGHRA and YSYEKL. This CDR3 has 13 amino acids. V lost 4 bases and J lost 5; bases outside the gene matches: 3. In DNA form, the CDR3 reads TGCGCCAGCAGCCTGGACAGGGAGGAGACCCAGTACTTC. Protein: CASSLDREETQYF.

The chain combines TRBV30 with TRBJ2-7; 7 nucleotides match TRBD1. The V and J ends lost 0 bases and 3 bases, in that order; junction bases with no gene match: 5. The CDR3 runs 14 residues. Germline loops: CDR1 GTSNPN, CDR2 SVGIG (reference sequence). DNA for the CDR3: TGTGCCTGGAGTGTAGGGGGCAGCTTCTACGAGCAGTACTTC. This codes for CAWSVGGSFYEQYF.

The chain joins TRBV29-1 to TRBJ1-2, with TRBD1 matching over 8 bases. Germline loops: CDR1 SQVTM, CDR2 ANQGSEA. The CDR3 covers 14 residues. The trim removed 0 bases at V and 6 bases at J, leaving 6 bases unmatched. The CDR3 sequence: CSVEEVQGVDGYTF. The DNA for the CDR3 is TGCAGCGTTGAAGAAGTACAGGGGGTGGATGGCTACACCTTC.

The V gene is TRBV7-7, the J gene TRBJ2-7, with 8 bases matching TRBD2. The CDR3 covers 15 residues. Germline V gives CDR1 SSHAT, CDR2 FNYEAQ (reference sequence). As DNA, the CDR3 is TGTGCTAGCAGCTTTAAAACTAGCGGTTCCTACGAGCAGTACGTC. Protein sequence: CASSFKTSGSYEQYV.

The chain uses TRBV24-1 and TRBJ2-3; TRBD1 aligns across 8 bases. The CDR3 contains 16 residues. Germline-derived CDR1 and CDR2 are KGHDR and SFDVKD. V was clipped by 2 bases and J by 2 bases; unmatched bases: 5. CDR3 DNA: TGTGCCACCAGTGATTGGGGACAGGAGCCCACAGATACGCAGTATTTT. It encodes CATSDWGQEPTDTQYF.